This T cell receptor (beta chain) was recorded in a study of blood T cell repertoires in COVID-19. In the study overall: PBMCs, B-cell-depleted T cells, or T cells were the source of the cDNA or gDNA that made up the material.

In its sample, this clone was seen once. V was clipped by 3 bases and J by 7 bases, with 10 bases between them. The length of the CDR3 is 13 residues. In the authors' methods: Using reference gene primer amplification, nucleated cell counts were estimated. TCRdb's table, derived via immunoSEQ multiplex PCR, lists solely in-frame clones and lacks some. The V and J calls and the clone size are those of that table, but D and trimming were determined from the DNA. The repertoire includes about 190,000 clones, approximately 91% of them detected once, and roughly 6.2% sits in the top ten. This clonotype originated in a woman between 40 and 55 years old who had recovered from COVID-19. This chain connects TRBV12-3 or TRBV12-4 to TRBJ1-5; D ambiguous. Sequencing was performed on peripheral blood. CDR3 protein: CASSFSGLQPQHF. The CDR3 DNA is TGTGCCAGCAGTTTCTCGGGTCTACAGCCCCAGCATTTT.